A selection of T cell receptor beta chains follows, all from one sample in a study of CD4 T cells in relation to SARS-CoV-2 and coronaviruses. Measured with immunoSEQ multiplex PCR; TCRdb has only the in-frame clones, and not every one. The table has 38,000 or so clones, more than 60% seen once. Their antigen targets remain unknown. Material: memory CD4+ T cells from PBMCs, cultured in vitro. Receptors originate from an adult with COVID-19. CDR3s include the opening cysteine and the closing phenylalanine or tryptophan. The D gene is left open where the match is weak. Only part of the rows carry a size: once, few, many, or a class if the clone is expanded.

NA | TRBD2 | TRBJ2-2 | TRBV4-1 | CASSQEITSGRYTGELFF | TGCGCCAGCAGCCAAGAGATTACTAGCGGGAGATACACCGGGGAGCTGTTTTTT
NA | NA | TRBJ2-7 | TRBV21-1 | CASRSWGYEQYF | TGTGCCAGCCGTTCTTGGGGCTACGAGCAGTACTTC
NA | NA | TRBJ1-3 | TRBV7-9 | CASSLAGGSGNTIYF | TGTGCCAGCAGCTTAGCAGGGGGCTCTGGAAACACCATATATTTT
NA | NA | TRBJ2-6 | TRBV6-5 | CASGTGRRANVLTF | TGTGCCAGTGGGACTGGGCGAAGGGCCAACGTCCTGACTTTC
NA | NA | TRBJ2-7 | TRBV23-1 | CASSRSFRQPFEQYF | TGCGCCAGCAGTCGATCCTTTAGACAGCCTTTCGAACAGTACTTC
once | NA | TRBJ1-2 | TRBV2 | CASRYTLAGYTF | TGTGCCAGCAGGTACACCTTGGCGGGCTACACCTTC
NA | TRBD2 | TRBJ2-3 | TRBV27 | CASRTSATDTQYF | TGTGCCAGCAGAACTAGCGCTACAGATACGCAGTATTTT
NA | NA | TRBJ1-6 | TRBV5-4 | CASSLAGRADSPLHF | TGTGCCAGCAGCTTGGCGGGCAGGGCAGATTCACCCCTCCACTTT
once | NA | TRBJ2-1 | TRBV6-5 | CASSHRGGGGDEQFF | TGTGCCAGCAGCCATCGTGGGGGAGGGGGAGATGAGCAGTTCTTC
NA | TRBD1 | TRBJ1-5 | TRBV19 | CASSRGDRGINAANQPQHF | TGTGCCAGTAGTAGGGGCGACAGGGGAATTAATGCGGCGAATCAGCCCCAGCATTTT
NA | TRBD2 | TRBJ2-3 | TRBV5-4 | CASSLGLTSGTGGDTQYF | TGTGCCAGCAGCTTGGGCTTGACTAGCGGGACAGGCGGAGATACGCAGTATTTT
NA | TRBD1 | TRBJ2-5 | TRBV3-1/TRBV3-2 | CASSLRGHMGETQYF | TGTGCCAGCAGCCTCAGGGGGCATATGGGAGAGACCCAGTACTTC
NA | TRBD1 | TRBJ1-2 | TRBV7-2 | CASSTNDIRDRSGYGYTF | TGTGCCAGCAGCACCAACGACATCCGGGACAGGTCGGGCTATGGCTACACCTTC
NA | NA | TRBJ1-5 | TRBV6-1 | CASSEGTAYSNQPQHF | TGTGCCAGCAGTGAAGGGACAGCTTATAGCAATCAGCCCCAGCATTTT
NA | NA | TRBJ2-3 | TRBV3-1/TRBV3-2 | CASSPRGLTDTQYF | TGTGCCAGCAGCCCGCGGGGCCTGACAGATACGCAGTATTTT
NA | NA | TRBJ1-4 | TRBV28 | CASNTIGEATNEKLFF | TGTGCCAGCAATACTATCGGGGAAGCAACTAATGAAAAACTGTTTTTT
once | NA | TRBJ2-5 | TRBV18 | CASSPMEAETQYF | TGTGCCAGCTCACCAATGGAGGCTGAGACCCAGTACTTC
NA | NA | TRBJ1-1 | TRBV20-1 | CSAYENTEAFF | TGCAGTGCGTACGAGAACACTGAAGCTTTCTTT
NA | TRBD2 | TRBJ2-7 | TRBV19 | CASSDGLAGVHAYEQYF | TGTGCCAGTAGTGACGGGCTAGCGGGAGTACACGCCTACGAGCAGTACTTC
few | TRBD2 | TRBJ2-5 | TRBV11-2 | CASSLGDRVAGELETQYF | TGTGCCAGCAGCTTAGGGGATCGAGTGGCGGGAGAGTTGGAGACCCAGTACTTC
once | TRBD2 | TRBJ2-1 | TRBV27 | CASSVSGRYNEQFF | TGTGCCAGCAGTGTTAGCGGGCGCTACAATGAGCAGTTCTTC
few | TRBD1 | TRBJ1-2 | TRBV30 | CAWSVLWGQGDNGYTF | TGTGCCTGGAGTGTATTATGGGGCCAGGGGGATAATGGCTACACCTTC
few | TRBD2 | TRBJ2-7 | TRBV28 | CASSPQSREGYYEQYF | TGTGCCAGCAGTCCCCAAAGCAGGGAGGGGTACTACGAGCAGTACTTC
NA | TRBD1 | TRBJ2-7 | TRBV30 | CAGSGTGRVKQYF | TGTGCCGGTTCCGGGACAGGCCGTGTGAAGCAGTACTTC
few | TRBD1 | TRBJ2-7 | TRBV30 | CAWSPGQHYEQYF | TGTGCCTGGAGCCCGGGACAGCACTACGAGCAGTACTTC
NA | TRBD2 | TRBJ2-5 | TRBV4-1 | CASSHSFPVVSGRPETQYF | TGCGCCAGCAGCCATTCTTTCCCCGTGGTTAGCGGGAGACCAGAGACCCAGTACTTC
NA | TRBD2 | TRBJ2-5 | TRBV15 | CATSRGGAGTRETQYF | TGTGCCACCAGCAGAGGGGGAGCGGGAACGAGGGAGACCCAGTACTTC
NA | NA | TRBJ1-1 | TRBV5-5 | CASSLVQGQNTEAFF | TGTGCCAGCAGCTTGGTTCAAGGACAGAACACTGAAGCTTTCTTT
NA | NA | TRBJ2-2 | TRBV28 | CASQPGVVNTGELFF | TGTGCCAGCCAACCGGGGGTGGTTAACACCGGGGAGCTGTTTTTT
NA | NA | TRBJ2-2 | TRBV28 | CASTTTRASKTGELFF | TGTGCCAGCACAACGACACGCGCGTCGAAAACCGGGGAGCTGTTTTTT
NA | NA | TRBJ1-2 | TRBV15 | CATSRDLGIPYGYTF | TGTGCCACCAGCAGAGATCTTGGGATTCCCTATGGCTACACCTTC
NA | TRBD2 | TRBJ2-4 | TRBV10-1 | CASSDGRDPRAKNIQYF | TGCGCCAGCAGTGATGGGAGGGACCCCCGGGCCAAAAACATTCAGTACTTC
NA | NA | TRBJ2-7 | TRBV4-1 | CASSQRQGPLEQYF | TGCGCCAGCAGCCAAAGGCAGGGACCTCTCGAGCAGTACTTC
NA | NA | TRBJ2-1 | TRBV5-6 | CASSNRANNEQFF | TGTGCCAGCAGCAACCGGGCTAACAATGAGCAGTTCTTC
NA | NA | TRBJ2-1 | TRBV29-1 | CSVLTSYNEQFF | TGCAGCGTTCTGACTTCCTACAATGAGCAGTTCTTC
NA | NA | TRBJ1-4 | TRBV5-1 | CASSSSGGHEKLFF | TGCGCCAGCAGCTCGTCCGGGGGCCATGAAAAACTGTTTTTT
few | NA | TRBJ2-7 | TRBV4-1 | CASSQFALSEQYF | TGCGCCAGCAGCCAATTCGCCCTTTCGGAGCAGTACTTC
once | NA | TRBJ1-4 | TRBV5-1 | CASSRGAGENYNEKLFF | TGCGCCAGCAGCCGAGGGGCAGGGGAAAACTATAATGAAAAACTGTTTTTT
NA | NA | TRBJ2-1 | TRBV3-1/TRBV3-2 | CASSQVGMGGAPYNEQFF | TGTGCCAGCAGCCAAGTAGGTATGGGGGGCGCCCCATACAATGAGCAGTTCTTC
NA | NA | TRBJ2-3 | TRBV9 | CASSVVGNTDTQYF | TGTGCCAGCAGCGTAGTGGGCAACACAGATACGCAGTATTTT
NA | TRBD1 | TRBJ2-7 | TRBV28 | CASSPSGQVLYEQYF | TGTGCCAGCAGCCCATCCGGACAGGTCCTCTACGAGCAGTACTTC
NA | NA | TRBJ1-1 | TRBV6-5 | CASRRTTTEAFF | TGTGCCAGCAGAAGGACGACCACTGAAGCTTTCTTT
NA | NA | TRBJ2-7 | TRBV2 | CASRGGTYEQYF | TGTGCCAGCAGAGGGGGGACCTACGAGCAGTACTTC
NA | TRBD1 | TRBJ1-1 | TRBV5-1 | CASSLAGTGNTEAFF | TGCGCCAGCAGCTTGGCCGGGACAGGGAACACTGAAGCTTTCTTT
NA | TRBD1 | TRBJ2-5 | TRBV15 | CATSRDPGTEETQYF | TGTGCCACCAGCAGGGACCCTGGGACAGAAGAGACCCAGTACTTC
NA | NA | TRBJ2-7 | TRBV5-1 | CASSLDGWVTRSYEQYF | TGCGCCAGCAGCTTGGATGGTTGGGTTACGAGGTCCTACGAGCAGTACTTC
NA | NA | TRBJ2-7 | TRBV11-2 | CASSLGGVEQYF | TGTGCCAGCAGCTTAGGAGGGGTCGAGCAGTACTTC
NA | NA | TRBJ1-5 | TRBV30 | CAWSPARTRASNQPQHF | TGTGCCTGGAGCCCCGCCAGAACCCGAGCTAGCAATCAGCCCCAGCATTTT
once | TRBD1 | TRBJ1-5 | TRBV28 | CASNGDRGDYSNQPQHF | TGTGCCAGCAACGGGGACAGGGGGGACTATAGCAATCAGCCCCAGCATTTT
few | TRBD1 | TRBJ2-7 | TRBV5-1 | CASSPEVGQGFEQYF | TGCGCCAGCAGCCCCGAAGTAGGACAGGGGTTCGAGCAGTACTTC
NA | NA | TRBJ2-5 | TRBV7-2 | CASSFMETQYF | TGTGCCAGCAGCTTCATGGAGACCCAGTACTTC
few | NA | TRBJ1-2 | TRBV18 | CASSPRLEGASYGYTF | TGTGCCAGCTCACCACGTCTTGAAGGCGCAAGCTATGGCTACACCTTC
once | TRBD1 | TRBJ1-1 | TRBV6-5 | CASSGGTGITEAFF | TGTGCCAGCTCGGGCGGGACAGGAATTACTGAAGCTTTCTTT
NA | TRBD2 | TRBJ2-7 | TRBV7-9 | CASSTSGSYEQYF | TGTGCCAGCAGCACTAGCGGAAGTTACGAGCAGTACTTC
NA | TRBD2 | TRBJ2-7 | TRBV5-1 | CASNLGTGNPGLAFYEQYF | TGCGCCAGCAACCTTGGTACAGGGAATCCGGGACTAGCCTTCTACGAGCAGTACTTC
NA | NA | TRBJ1-1 | TRBV6-5 | CASSSDGPNTEAFF | TGTGCCAGCAGTTCCGACGGGCCGAACACTGAAGCTTTCTTT
NA | TRBD1 | TRBJ2-6 | TRBV28 | CASSVIDRAGANVLTF | TGTGCCAGCAGTGTCATCGACAGGGCTGGGGCCAACGTCCTGACTTTC
NA | TRBD2 | TRBJ2-2 | TRBV19 | CASSRASGRAYTGELFF | TGTGCCAGTTCAAGAGCTAGCGGGAGGGCCTACACCGGGGAGCTGTTTTTT
few | NA | TRBJ2-1 | TRBV11-3 | CASSQTEWYRDGEQFF | TGTGCCAGCAGCCAAACGGAATGGTACAGGGACGGTGAGCAGTTCTTC
few | NA | TRBJ1-3 | TRBV6-5 | CATWPPGSGNTIYF | TGTGCCACTTGGCCTCCGGGGTCCGGAAACACCATATATTTT